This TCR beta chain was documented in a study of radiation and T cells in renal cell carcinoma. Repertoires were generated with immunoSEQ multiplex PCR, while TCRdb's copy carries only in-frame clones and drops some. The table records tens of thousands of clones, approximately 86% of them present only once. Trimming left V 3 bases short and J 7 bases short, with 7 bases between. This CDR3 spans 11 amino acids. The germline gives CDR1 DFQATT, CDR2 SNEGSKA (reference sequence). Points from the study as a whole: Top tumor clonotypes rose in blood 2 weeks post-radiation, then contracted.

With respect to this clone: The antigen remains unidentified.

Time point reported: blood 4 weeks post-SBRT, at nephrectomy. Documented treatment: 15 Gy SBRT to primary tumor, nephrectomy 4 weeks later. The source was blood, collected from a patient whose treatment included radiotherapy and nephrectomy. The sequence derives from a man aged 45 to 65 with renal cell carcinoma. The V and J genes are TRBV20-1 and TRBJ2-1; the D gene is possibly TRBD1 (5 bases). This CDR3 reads CSASSGNEQFF. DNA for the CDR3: TGCAGTGCTAGTTCAGGGAATGAGCAGTTCTTC.